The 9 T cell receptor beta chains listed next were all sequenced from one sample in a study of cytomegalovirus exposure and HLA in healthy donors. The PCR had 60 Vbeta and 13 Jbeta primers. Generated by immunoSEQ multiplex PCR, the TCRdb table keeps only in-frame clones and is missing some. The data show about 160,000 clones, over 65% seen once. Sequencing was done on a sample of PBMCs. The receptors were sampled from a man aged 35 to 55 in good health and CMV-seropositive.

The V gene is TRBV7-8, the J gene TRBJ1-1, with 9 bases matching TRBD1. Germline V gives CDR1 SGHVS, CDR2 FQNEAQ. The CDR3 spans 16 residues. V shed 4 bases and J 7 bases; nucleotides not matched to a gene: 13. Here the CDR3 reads CASSSHRGTGKIEAFF. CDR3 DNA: TGTGCCAGCAGCTCCCACAGGGGGACAGGGAAAATTGAAGCTTTCTTT.

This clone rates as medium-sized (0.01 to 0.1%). CDR3 bases: TGTGCCAGCAGCTTAGATATGCGGGGAGGCACTGAAGCTTTCTTT. It codes for CASSLDMRGGTEAFF. The chain carries TRBV11-1 and TRBJ1-1, with unresolved D. The ends were cut back, 1 base at V and 4 bases at J, with 13 bases in the middle. CDR3 size: 15 residues. Germline V CDR1 and CDR2: SGHAT, FQDESV (reference sequence).

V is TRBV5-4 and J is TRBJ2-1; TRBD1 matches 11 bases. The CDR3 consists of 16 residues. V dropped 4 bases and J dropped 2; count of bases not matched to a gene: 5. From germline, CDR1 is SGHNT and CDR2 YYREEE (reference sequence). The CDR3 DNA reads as TGTGCCAGCAGCAAAGGACAGGGGGCTGCCTACAATGAGCAGTTCTTC. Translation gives CASSKGQGAAYNEQFF.

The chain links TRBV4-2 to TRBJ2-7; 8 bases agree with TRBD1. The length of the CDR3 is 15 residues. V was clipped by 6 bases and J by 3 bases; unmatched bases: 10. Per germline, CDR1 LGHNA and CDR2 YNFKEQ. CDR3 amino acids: CASSDGQGRDYEQYF. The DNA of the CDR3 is TGTGCCAGCAGTGACGGACAGGGTAGGGACTACGAGCAGTACTTC.

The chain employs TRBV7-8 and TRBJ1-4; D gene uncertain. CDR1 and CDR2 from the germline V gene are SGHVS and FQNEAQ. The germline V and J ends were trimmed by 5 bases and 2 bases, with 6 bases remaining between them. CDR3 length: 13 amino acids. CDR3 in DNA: TGTGCCAGCAGCCGCGGGACTAATGAAAAACTGTTTTTT. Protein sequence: CASSRGTNEKLFF.

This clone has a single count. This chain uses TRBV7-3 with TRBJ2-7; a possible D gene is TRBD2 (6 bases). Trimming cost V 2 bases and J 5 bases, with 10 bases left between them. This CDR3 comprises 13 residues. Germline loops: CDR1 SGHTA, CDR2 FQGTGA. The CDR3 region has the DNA TGTGCCAGCAGCTTAGGGGGACTTGACGAGCAGTACTTC. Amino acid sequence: CASSLGGLDEQYF.

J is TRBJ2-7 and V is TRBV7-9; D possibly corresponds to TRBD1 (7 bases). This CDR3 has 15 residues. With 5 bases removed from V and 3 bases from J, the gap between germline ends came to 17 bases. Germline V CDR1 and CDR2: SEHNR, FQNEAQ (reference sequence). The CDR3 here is CASSTSRGTDYEQYF. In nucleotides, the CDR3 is TGTGCCAGCAGCACGTCTCGGGGGACAGACTACGAGCAGTACTTC.

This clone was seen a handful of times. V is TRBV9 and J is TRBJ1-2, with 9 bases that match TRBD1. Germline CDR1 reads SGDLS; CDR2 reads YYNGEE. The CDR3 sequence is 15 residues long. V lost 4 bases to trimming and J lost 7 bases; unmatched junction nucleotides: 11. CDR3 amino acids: CASSFITGQGLGYTF. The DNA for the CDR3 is TGTGCCAGCAGCTTTATAACGGGACAGGGTCTTGGCTACACCTTC. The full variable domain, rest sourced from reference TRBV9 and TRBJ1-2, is DSGVTQTPKHLITATGQRVTLRCSPRSGDLSVYWYQQSLDQGLQFLIQYYNGEERAKGNILERFSAQQFPDLHSELNLSSLELGDSALYFCASSFITGQGLGYTFGSGTRLTVV.

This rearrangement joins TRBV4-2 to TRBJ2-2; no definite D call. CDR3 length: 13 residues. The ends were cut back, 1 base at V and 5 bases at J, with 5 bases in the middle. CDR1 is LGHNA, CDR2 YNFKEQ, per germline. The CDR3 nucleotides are TGTGCCAGCAGCCAAGCGGTGACCGGGGAGCTGTTTTTT. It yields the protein CASSQAVTGELFF.